These 21 T cell receptor beta chains were sequenced from one sample in a study of CXCR3-negative and CXCR3-positive naive CD8 T cells. UMI-labeled 5' RACE yielded the TRB cDNA libraries. TCRdb reanalyzed the 5' RACE reads and collapses them to one entry per CDR3 protein, without DNA. The sample's table shows approximately 130,000 distinct CDR3 sequences. Antigens of these TCRs are unknown. Study conclusions and caveats: A higher hydrophobicity marked the TRB CDR3s of CXCR3-positive naive cells versus CXCR3-negative naive cells.

The sequenced material came from naive CXCR3+ CD8+ T cells from blood. Subset specified: CD45RO-CCR7+CD27+CD95- naive CD8+ T cells expressing CXCR3 (TNR3+). The receptors come from a human donor in good health. Some clones in this sample may be carry-over from other donors' samples.

The chain employs TRBV3-1 and TRBJ1-2; TCRdb calls TRBD1, which cannot be checked without DNA. Germline V gives CDR1 LGHDT, CDR2 YNNKEL (reference sequence). The CDR3 length is 13 residues. The CDR3 is CASSPPGDYGYTF.

CDR3 sequence reads: CASRTSGELFF. The gene calls are TRBV12-3 or TRBV12-4 and TRBJ2-2. The length of the CDR3 is 11 residues.

The chain uses TRBV7-8 and TRBJ2-1; lacking DNA, the TRBD2 call made by TCRdb goes unchecked. The CDR3 length is 15 residues. Germline V gene lookup returns CDR1 SGHVS and CDR2 FQNEAQ. The CDR3 protein is CASSPGLAFGNEQFF.

The chain links TRBV27 to TRBJ1-1. Germline values: CDR1 MNHEY, CDR2 SMNVEV (reference sequence). This CDR3 spans 15 amino acids. CDR3 in amino acids: CASSSDGGGNTEAFF.

V is TRBV7-3 and J is TRBJ2-3; TCRdb outputs TRBD2, but without DNA this stays unchecked. Germline V gene lookup returns CDR1 SGHTA and CDR2 FQGTGA. The CDR3 consists of 14 residues. CDR3 loop: CASSWGGSTDTQYF.

J is TRBJ2-1 and V is TRBV10-3; TCRdb's D gene call, TRBD2, goes unchecked for lack of DNA. Looked up from germline, CDR1 is ENHRY and CDR2 is SYGVKD. This CDR3 comprises 17 residues. CDR3 residues: CAISESMTSGVLNEQFF.

This chain connects TRBV2 to TRBJ1-5. Per the germline V gene, CDR1 is SNHLY and CDR2 is FYNNEI. The CDR3 consists of 14 residues. CDR3 protein: CASQSTAVEQPQHF.

The V call is TRBV7-9, the J call TRBJ2-1; absent DNA, TCRdb's TRBD1 call cannot be checked. Looked up from germline, CDR1 is SEHNR and CDR2 is FQNEAQ (reference sequence). This CDR3 has 14 residues. Here the CDR3 reads CASSNRDRYNEQFF.

The chain links TRBV13 to TRBJ2-3. This CDR3 is built from 15 residues. Germline V lookup: CDR1 PRHDT, CDR2 FYEKMQ (reference sequence). CDR3 loop: CASSFGGVGTDTQYF.

J is TRBJ1-1 and V is TRBV6-1; TCRdb outputs TRBD1, but without DNA this stays unchecked. CDR1 MNHNS and CDR2 SASEGT come from the germline V gene. The CDR3 consists of 15 residues. The CDR3 region is CASSERQGMNTEAFF.

The chain combines TRBV5-1 with TRBJ2-1; TCRdb proposes TRBD2, but this gene call is untestable without DNA. This CDR3 spans 15 amino acids. Germline V gene lookup returns CDR1 SGHRS and CDR2 YFSETQ. The CDR3 sequence is CASSPGTSGFNEQFF.

This chain connects TRBV27 to TRBJ1-1; checking the TCRdb D call of TRBD1 is not possible without DNA. The CDR3 length is 14 residues. CDR1 is MNHEY, CDR2 SMNVEV, per germline (reference sequence). CDR3: CASSGRSMNTEAFF.

The genes are TRBV12-3 or TRBV12-4 and TRBJ2-7; TCRdb's D gene call, TRBD1, goes unchecked for lack of DNA. This CDR3 is built from 16 residues. CDR3 residues: CASSATGGPRIYEQYF.

The chain couples TRBV29-1 to TRBJ1-2; TCRdb reports TRBD1, a call that lacks DNA to check it against. There are 17 residues in the CDR3. Germline V gene lookup returns CDR1 SQVTM and CDR2 ANQGSEA. The CDR3: CSVEDQRGFRANYGYTF.

The chain has TRBV28 and TRBJ2-6; TCRdb gives TRBD1 as the D gene, but with no DNA this cannot be confirmed. Germline lookup yields CDR1 MDHEN and CDR2 SYDVKM. The CDR3 runs to 16 residues. The CDR3 spells CASSNRGYTGANVLTF.

J is TRBJ2-1 and V is TRBV12-3 or TRBV12-4; the D gene TCRdb calls, TRBD1, cannot be checked with no DNA. The CDR3 sequence is 15 residues long. The CDR3 here is CASSLTGRFLDEQFF.

This chain's CDR3 is CSAYTGGIRNQPQHF. This chain uses TRBV20-1 with TRBJ1-5; no DNA is available, so the TRBD1 call from TCRdb remains unchecked. The V gene's germline CDR1 is DFQATT and CDR2 SNEGSKA (reference sequence). This CDR3 is built from 15 residues.

V is TRBV12-3 or TRBV12-4 and J is TRBJ2-7. CDR3 size: 13 residues. The CDR3: CASSFGSSYEQYF.

The CDR3 sequence is CSARAIVPTSGRAEPYEQYF. The chain joins TRBV20-1 to TRBJ2-7; the TRBD2 assignment by TCRdb is unverifiable without DNA. CDR1 and CDR2 from the germline V gene are DFQATT and SNEGSKA (reference sequence). The CDR3 is 20 residues long.

This chain links TRBV2 with TRBJ2-5. CDR1 SNHLY and CDR2 FYNNEI come from the germline V gene. The CDR3 has 15 amino acids. The CDR3 here is CASSVEMSRQETQYF.

This chain uses TRBV11-3 with TRBJ1-1. The CDR3 has 13 residues. Germline V CDR1 and CDR2: SGHNT, YENEEA. CDR3 protein: CASSRNMNTEAFF.